The next 21 T cell receptor beta chains were all read from a single sample in a study of blood T cell repertoires in COVID-19. Profiling relied on immunoSEQ multiplex PCR, and the TCRdb table lists in-frame clones only, not all of them. The profile covers under 130,000 clones, with 69% appearing a single time and roughly 6.2% taken by the ten largest. Sequenced: peripheral blood. The source is a man older than 75 with acute or convalescent COVID-19.

The V gene is TRBV6-5, the J gene TRBJ1-1; D remains unclear. The V gene lost 5 bases and the J gene lost 6 bases, with 16 bases spanning the gap. This CDR3 has 14 amino acids. CDR1 is MNHEY and CDR2 is SVGAGI in the germline V gene. The CDR3 nucleotides are TGTGCCAGCAGTCACCCCGAGGGAGGATCTGAAGCTTTCTTT. It codes for CASSHPEGGSEAFF.

This clone showed up just a few times. This chain links TRBV5-6 with TRBJ2-6, with TRBD1 as a possible D gene (5 bases). The length of the CDR3 is 17 residues. V gave up 0 bases and J gave up 4 bases, with 14 bases separating them. CDR1 SGHDT and CDR2 YYEEEE come from the germline V gene. The CDR3 reads CASSLGNRNTGANVLTF. The CDR3 DNA reads TGTGCCAGCAGCTTGGGAAACAGGAACACCGGGGCCAACGTCCTGACTTTC.

The gene calls are TRBV7-8 and TRBJ2-3; unclear D gene. V lost 1 base, J lost 6 bases, and 11 bases lay in between. There are 14 residues in the CDR3. Germline-derived CDR1 and CDR2 are SGHVS and FQNEAQ. This chain's CDR3 is CASSLGSGWDTQYF. The CDR3 DNA reads as TGTGCCAGCAGCTTAGGGAGTGGGTGGGATACGCAGTATTTT.

With respect to this clone: A much more abundant neighbour one base away suggests this may be a read error. The chain joins TRBV2 to TRBJ2-7; TRBD1 might be the D (5 bases). In germline, CDR1 is SNHLY, CDR2 FYNNEI. V shed 5 bases and J shed 3 bases, with 11 bases lying between them. There are 13 residues in the CDR3. As DNA, the CDR3 is TGTGCCAGCAGTTTCGGCAGGGTCTACGAGCAGTACTTC. It encodes CASSFGRVYEQYF.

The genes are TRBV28 and TRBJ1-2; 7 positions agree with TRBD1. V dropped 3 bases and J dropped 5; count of bases not matched to a gene: 15. Per the germline V gene, CDR1 is MDHEN and CDR2 is SYDVKM. The CDR3 extends over 17 amino acids. The CDR3 is CASSLWATGASQYGYTF. The CDR3 DNA reads as TGTGCCAGCAGTTTGTGGGCCACAGGGGCAAGCCAGTATGGCTACACCTTC.

This clone was seen more than once but under ten times. The gene calls are TRBV4-3 and TRBJ2-3, with a tentative D call TRBD1 (6 bases). This CDR3 is 18 amino acids long. Trimming stripped 0 bases from V and 4 bases from J, with 20 bases between. Germline loops: CDR1 LGHNA, CDR2 YSLEER. CDR3 coding DNA: TGCGCCAGCAGCCAAGATAGCCTGCAGGGGTCAGGGTCAGATACGCAGTATTTT. This translates into CASSQDSLQGSGSDTQYF.

CDR3 protein: CASSPPPGQGFREQYF. CDR3 nucleotide sequence: TGTGCCAGCAGCCCTCCCCCGGGACAGGGGTTCCGCGAGCAGTACTTC. J is TRBJ2-7 and V is TRBV7-2; 10 nucleotides match TRBD1. CDR1 SGHTA and CDR2 FQGNSA come from the germline V gene. V lost 5 bases to trimming and J lost 6 bases; unmatched junction nucleotides: 13. The CDR3 consists of 16 residues.

The chain links TRBV6-6 to TRBJ2-5; TRBD1 matches 8 bases. The V segment lost 5 bases and the J segment 10 bases; nucleotides outside the gene matches: 6. Per the germline V gene, CDR1 is MNHNY and CDR2 is SVGAGI (reference sequence). CDR3 size: 12 residues. CDR3 coding DNA: TGTGCCAGCAGTAACCGGGACAGGAACCAGTACTTC. This encodes CASSNRDRNQYF.

The genes are TRBV11-2 and TRBJ2-1, with 8 bases lining up with TRBD2. Germline CDR1 SGHAT, CDR2 FQNNGV. Trimming removed 8 bases from V and 9 bases from J; junction bases left unmatched: 12. This CDR3 spans 14 amino acids. CDR3 protein: CASRTSGGFAEQFF. CDR3 coding DNA: TGTGCCAGCCGCACTAGCGGAGGCTTCGCTGAGCAGTTCTTC.

The J gene is TRBJ1-6, the V gene TRBV13; the match to TRBD1 covers 9 bases. Per germline, CDR1 PRHDT and CDR2 FYEKMQ (reference sequence). V shed 2 bases, J shed 8 bases, and the junction held 4 bases outside the gene matches. CDR3 size: 15 residues. CDR3 region: CASSLRTGDHSPLHF. As DNA, the CDR3 is TGTGCCAGCAGCTTAAGGACAGGGGATCATTCACCCCTCCACTTT.

This rearrangement joins TRBV9 to TRBJ1-5, with D perhaps matching TRBD1 (5 bases). This CDR3 contains 15 residues. V gave up 0 bases and J gave up 2 bases, with 9 bases separating them. Germline loops: CDR1 SGDLS, CDR2 YYNGEE. CDR3 bases: TGTGCCAGCAGCGTAGGAGGGACTGGCAATCAGCCCCAGCATTTT. This codes for CASSVGGTGNQPQHF. The full variable domain, with the rest looked up from reference TRBV9 and TRBJ1-5, is DSGVTQTPKHLITATGQRVTLRCSPRSGDLSVYWYQQSLDQGLQFLIQYYNGEERAKGNILERFSAQQFPDLHSELNLSSLELGDSALYFCASSVGGTGNQPQHFGDGTRLSIL.

J is TRBJ2-3 and V is TRBV2; D might be TRBD2 (5 bases). The CDR3 runs 15 residues. Trimming pared 5 bases from V and 1 base from J, leaving 13 bases between. Germline V gene data show CDR1 as SNHLY and CDR2 as FYNNEI. The CDR3 loop reads CASSLVSEGTDTQYF. CDR3 nucleotide sequence: TGTGCCAGCAGTCTGGTTAGCGAGGGCACAGATACGCAGTATTTT.

The chain links TRBV4-1 to TRBJ1-1, with TRBD1 identical over 7 bases. V trimming: 0 bases; J trimming: 4 bases; junction bases outside the gene matches: 11. The CDR3 sequence is 17 residues long. Germline V gives CDR1 MGHRA, CDR2 YSYEKL. For the CDR3, the DNA is TGCGCCAGCAGCCAAGAGTGGGGCAGGGGGTTTAGCACTGAAGCTTTCTTT. Residues: CASSQEWGRGFSTEAFF.

This sequence joins TRBV11-3 and TRBJ2-3; D gene uncertain. Trimming removed 1 base at V and 6 bases at J, with 8 bases between. Germline V lookup: CDR1 SGHNT, CDR2 YENEEA. This CDR3 contains 13 residues. In DNA, the CDR3 is TGTGCCAGCAGCTTAGGCCCCCGGGATACGCAGTATTTT. It encodes CASSLGPRDTQYF.

V is TRBV4-2 and J is TRBJ1-6; possible D gene TRBD1, 5 bases. V was cut by 1 base and J by 14 bases, with 15 bases left in between. Germline CDR1 is LGHNA and CDR2 is YNFKEQ. The CDR3 covers 14 residues. The CDR3 DNA is TGTGCCAGCAGCCAAGGGGACTCCAATCCGGCCCTCCACTTT. Its translation is CASSQGDSNPALHF.

The gene calls are TRBV13 and TRBJ1-3, with D perhaps matching TRBD1 (6 bases). Trimming removed 1 base at V and 3 bases at J, with 10 bases between. Germline V gene lookup returns CDR1 PRHDT and CDR2 FYEKMQ (reference sequence). CDR3 length: 15 amino acids. CDR3 protein: CASSLEGRGGNTIYF. CDR3 nucleotides: TGTGCCAGCAGCTTAGAAGGCAGGGGTGGAAACACCATATATTTT.

The rearrangement links TRBV24-1 to TRBJ2-1; D is ambiguous. The germline V gene has CDR1 KGHDR and CDR2 SFDVKD. V lost 1 base to trimming and J lost 4 bases, with 10 bases between them. This CDR3 contains 15 residues. This CDR3 reads CATSDFSELYNEQFF. In DNA form, the CDR3 reads TGTGCCACCAGTGATTTCTCCGAACTATACAATGAGCAGTTCTTC.

CDR3 loop: CATSDQGAGGYTF. The CDR3, as DNA: TGTGCCACCAGTGATCAGGGGGCGGGCGGCTACACCTTC. This chain joins TRBV24-1 and TRBJ1-2; TRBD1 matches at 8 bases. CDR3 length equals 13 residues. Losses at the gene ends were 3 bases for V and 8 bases for J; bases not matched to a gene: 4. In germline, CDR1 is KGHDR, CDR2 SFDVKD.

There are many counts of this clone. The rearrangement links TRBV6-1 to TRBJ1-5; the match to TRBD1 covers 8 bases. The CDR3 loop spans 20 amino acids. V gave up 2 bases and J gave up 1 base; unmatched junction bases: 16. CDR1 is MNHNS, CDR2 SASEGT, per germline. The CDR3 loop is CASSENGQGYNSLSNQPQHF. The CDR3 DNA reads as TGTGCCAGCAGTGAAAACGGACAGGGTTACAACTCACTCAGCAATCAGCCCCAGCATTTT.

The chain is built from TRBV30 and TRBJ2-3; possibly TRBD1 for D (5 bases). Germline CDR1 is GTSNPN and CDR2 is SVGIG (reference sequence). The CDR3 has 11 residues. V lost 2 bases and J lost 8, with 8 bases in between. The CDR3 loop is CAWSSQGTQYF. The CDR3, as DNA: TGTGCCTGGAGTTCTCAGGGTACGCAGTATTTT.

J is TRBJ2-3 and V is TRBV27; 9 bases map to TRBD2. The CDR3 totals 15 residues. The trim removed 5 bases at V and 2 bases at J, leaving 5 bases unmatched. Germline lookup yields CDR1 MNHEY and CDR2 SMNVEV (reference sequence). The CDR3 reads CASSKAGGYTDTQYF. The CDR3 DNA is TGTGCCAGCAGTAAGGCGGGAGGGTACACAGATACGCAGTATTTT.